This TCR beta chain is from a study of cytomegalovirus exposure and HLA in healthy donors. General observations from the study: The study designated fewer than 200 TCR beta chains cytomegalovirus-associated. Reportedly, cytomegalovirus status was diagnosed with high sensitivity and specificity.

CDR1 is MNHEY, CDR2 SMNVEV, per germline (reference sequence). V lost 5 bases, J lost 4 bases, and 6 bases stayed unmatched. The length of the CDR3 is 15 residues. As concerns this clone: Its matching antigen is unknown.

PCR used 60 Vbeta primers and 13 Jbeta primers. Produced via immunoSEQ multiplex PCR; TCRdb's table is partial and in-frame only. The sample gives approximately 150,000 clones, around 80% of which show up once; 1.4% is in the top ten. This TCR was recovered from a woman in her 30s in good health and CMV-seropositive. The sequencing input was PBMCs. J is TRBJ2-1 and V is TRBV27, with 9 bases fitting TRBD1. The CDR3 sequence is CASSLGQGGYNEQFF. The CDR3 DNA is TGTGCCAGCAGTCTGGGACAGGGCGGGTACAATGAGCAGTTCTTC.